The 4 T cell receptor beta chains reported below all come from one sample, sequenced in a study of blood T cell repertoires in COVID-19 (dated by TCRdb to 2019 to 2021). Libraries came from the immunoSEQ multiplex PCR assay. TCRdb retrieved this table from immuneACCESS and kept in-frame rearrangements only. Not all clones are present; in checked studies, unresolved V genes account for under half, and no reason is known for the remainder. The sample table lists approximately 340,000 clones, 87% of them with a count of one. The top ten hold approximately 9.9% of the sample. Sequencing input: peripheral blood. The receptors come from a man between 25 and 39 years old with COVID-19, enrolled during active disease.

This sequence joins TRBV27 and TRBJ2-7; unclear D gene. Germline lookup yields CDR1 MNHEY and CDR2 SMNVEV (reference sequence). The V gene lost 4 bases and the J gene lost 6 bases, with 10 bases spanning the gap. This CDR3 has 12 residues. CDR3 in amino acids: CASSSPPSEQYF. The DNA for the CDR3 is TGTGCCAGCAGTTCCCCCCCCTCCGAGCAGTACTTC.

This clone was seen a handful of times. The chain uses TRBV5-6 and TRBJ2-7; D perhaps matches TRBD2 (5 bases). Trimming stripped 4 bases from V and 3 bases from J, with 5 bases between. Germline-derived CDR1 and CDR2 are SGHDT and YYEEEE. This CDR3 has 11 residues. In DNA, the CDR3 is TGTGCCAGCAGCGGACTCTACGAGCAGTACTTC. Protein product: CASSGLYEQYF. Variable domain in full (rest from reference TRBV5-6 and TRBJ2-7): DAGVTQSPTHLIKTRGQQVTLRCSPKSGHDTVSWYQQALGQGPQFIFQYYEEEERQRGNFPDRFSGHQFPNYSSELNVNALLLGDSALYLCASSGLYEQYFGPGTRLTVT.

V usage is TRBV6-6 and J usage is TRBJ2-7; 7 bases agree with TRBD1. The CDR3 contains 15 residues. The V gene end was trimmed by 1 base and the J gene end by 3 bases; junction bases not matched to a gene: 6. The germline V gene has CDR1 MNHNY and CDR2 SVGAGI (reference sequence). The CDR3 is CASSYFGTEDYEQYF. DNA of the CDR3: TGTGCCAGCAGTTACTTTGGGACAGAAGACTACGAGCAGTACTTC.

The chain employs TRBV2 and TRBJ2-7, with 7 bases matching TRBD1. This CDR3 is built from 14 residues. CDR1 SNHLY and CDR2 FYNNEI come from the germline V gene. V shed 6 bases and J 7 bases; nucleotides not matched to a gene: 12. As DNA, the CDR3 is TGTGCCAGCAGCATGGGACAGACCTTCGGAGAGCAGTACTTC. This codes for CASSMGQTFGEQYF.